These 3 T cell receptor beta chains were sequenced from one sample in a study of blood T cell repertoires in COVID-19. Method: immunoSEQ multiplex PCR; TCRdb's copy keeps in-frame clones and lacks some. Among 50,000 to 65,000 clones listed, approximately 83% were seen once. Sequenced: peripheral blood. These receptors came from a human donor in a cohort sampled during active COVID-19.

The chain carries TRBV7-2 and TRBJ2-1; D might be TRBD1 (5 bases). V gave up 5 bases and J gave up 4 bases, with 12 bases separating them. CDR3 size: 14 residues. CDR1 and CDR2 (germline): SGHTA, FQGNSA. The CDR3: CASSQSRGYNEQFF. The CDR3 bases are TGTGCCAGCAGCCAAAGTAGGGGATACAATGAGCAGTTCTTC.

The rearrangement joins TRBV7-2 to TRBJ2-3, with a tentative D call TRBD1 (6 bases). The germline V gene encodes CDR1 SGHTA and CDR2 FQGNSA. V shed 3 bases and J shed 2 bases, with 21 bases lying between them. The CDR3 is 18 residues long. Written as DNA, the CDR3 is TGTGCCAGCAGCTTCCCTAGGACAGCCCAAGGACCCACAGATACGCAGTATTTT. As protein: CASSFPRTAQGPTDTQYF.

This chain links TRBV6-1 with TRBJ1-5; D is unresolved. The germline V gene encodes CDR1 MNHNS and CDR2 SASEGT. The CDR3 extends over 16 amino acids. Deletions cut 3 bases from V and 2 bases from J, with 14 bases between. The CDR3 loop reads CASSEHRGRGNQPQHF. The CDR3 nucleotides are TGTGCCAGCAGTGAGCATCGGGGAAGGGGCAATCAGCCCCAGCATTTT.